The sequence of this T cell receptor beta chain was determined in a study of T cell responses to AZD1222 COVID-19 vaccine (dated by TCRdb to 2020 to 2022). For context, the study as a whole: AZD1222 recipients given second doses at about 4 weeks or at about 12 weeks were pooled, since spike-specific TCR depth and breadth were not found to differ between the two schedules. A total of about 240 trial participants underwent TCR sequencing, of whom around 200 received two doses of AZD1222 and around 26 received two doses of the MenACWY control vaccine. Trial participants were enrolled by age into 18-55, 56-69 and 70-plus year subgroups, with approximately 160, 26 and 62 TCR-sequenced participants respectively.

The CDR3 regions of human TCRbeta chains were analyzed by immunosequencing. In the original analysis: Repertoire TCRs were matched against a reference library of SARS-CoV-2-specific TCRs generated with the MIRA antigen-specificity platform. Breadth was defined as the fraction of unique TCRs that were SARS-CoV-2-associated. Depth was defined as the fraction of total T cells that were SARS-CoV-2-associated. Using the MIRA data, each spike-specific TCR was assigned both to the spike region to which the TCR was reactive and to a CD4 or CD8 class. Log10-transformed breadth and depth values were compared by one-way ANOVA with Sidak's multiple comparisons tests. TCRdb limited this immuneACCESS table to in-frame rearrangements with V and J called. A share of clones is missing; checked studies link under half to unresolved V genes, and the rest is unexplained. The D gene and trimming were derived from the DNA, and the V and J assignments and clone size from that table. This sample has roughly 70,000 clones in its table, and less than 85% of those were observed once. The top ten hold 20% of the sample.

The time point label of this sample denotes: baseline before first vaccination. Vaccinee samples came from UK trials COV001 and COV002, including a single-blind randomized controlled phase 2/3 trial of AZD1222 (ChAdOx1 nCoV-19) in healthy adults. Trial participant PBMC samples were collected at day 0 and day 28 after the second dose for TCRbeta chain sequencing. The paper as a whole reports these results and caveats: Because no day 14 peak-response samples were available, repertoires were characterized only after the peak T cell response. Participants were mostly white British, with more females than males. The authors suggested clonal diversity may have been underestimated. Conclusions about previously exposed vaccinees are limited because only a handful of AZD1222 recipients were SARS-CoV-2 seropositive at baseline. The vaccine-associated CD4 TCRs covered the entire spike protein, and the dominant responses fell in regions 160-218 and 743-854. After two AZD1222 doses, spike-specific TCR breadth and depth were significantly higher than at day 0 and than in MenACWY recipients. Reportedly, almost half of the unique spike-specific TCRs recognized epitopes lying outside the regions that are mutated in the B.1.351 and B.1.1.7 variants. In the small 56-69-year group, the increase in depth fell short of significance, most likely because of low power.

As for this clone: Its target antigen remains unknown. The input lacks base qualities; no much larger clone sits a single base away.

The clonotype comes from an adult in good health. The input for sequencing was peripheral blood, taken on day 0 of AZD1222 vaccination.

The CDR3 protein: CASRAGYMNTEAFF. The DNA sequence is given as TGTGCCAGCAGGGCGGGATACATGAACACTGAAGCTTTCTTT. The rearranged chain carries TRBV7-9 and TRBJ1-1, with the identity of the D gene unclear. CDR1 and CDR2 are read off the germline V gene (reference sequence) as SEHNR and FQNEAQ. V loses 6 bases, J loses 0 bases, and the germline ends lie 11 bases apart. The CDR3 measures 14 amino acids from cysteine to phenylalanine. Only CDR3 DNA is held: 42 bases, read in frame from base 1.